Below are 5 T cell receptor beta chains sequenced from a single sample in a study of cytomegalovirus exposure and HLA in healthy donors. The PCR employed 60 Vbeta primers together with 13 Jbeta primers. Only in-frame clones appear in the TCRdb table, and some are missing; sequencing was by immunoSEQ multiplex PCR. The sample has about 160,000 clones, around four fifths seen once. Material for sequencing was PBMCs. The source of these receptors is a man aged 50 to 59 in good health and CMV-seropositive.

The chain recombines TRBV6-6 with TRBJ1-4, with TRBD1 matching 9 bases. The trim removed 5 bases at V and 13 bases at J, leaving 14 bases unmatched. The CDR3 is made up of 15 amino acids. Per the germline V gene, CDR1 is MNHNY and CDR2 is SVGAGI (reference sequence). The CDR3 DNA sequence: TGTGCCAGCAGTCCCGGGACAGGGTTTCAAAGGGGACTGTTTTTT. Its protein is CASSPGTGFQRGLFF.

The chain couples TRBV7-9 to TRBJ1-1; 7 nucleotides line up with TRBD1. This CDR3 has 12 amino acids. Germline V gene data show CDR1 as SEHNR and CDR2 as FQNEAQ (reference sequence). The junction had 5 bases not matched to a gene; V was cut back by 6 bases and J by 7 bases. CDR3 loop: CASSPQGNEAFF. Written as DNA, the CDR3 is TGTGCCAGCAGTCCACAGGGGAATGAAGCTTTCTTT. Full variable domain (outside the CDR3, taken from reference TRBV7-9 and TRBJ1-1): DTGVSQNPRHKITKRGQNVTFRCDPISEHNRLYWYRQTLGQGPEFLTYFQNEAQLEKSRLLSDRFSAERPKGSFSTLEIQRTEQGDSAMYLCASSPQGNEAFFGQGTRLTVV.

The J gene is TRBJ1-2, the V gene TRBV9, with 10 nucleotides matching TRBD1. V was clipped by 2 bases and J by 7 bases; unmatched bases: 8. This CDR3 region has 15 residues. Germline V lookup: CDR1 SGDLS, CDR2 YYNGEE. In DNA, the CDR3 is TGTGCCAGCAGCGTGCATAATGGACAGGGGGGTGGCTACACCTTC. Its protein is CASSVHNGQGGGYTF.

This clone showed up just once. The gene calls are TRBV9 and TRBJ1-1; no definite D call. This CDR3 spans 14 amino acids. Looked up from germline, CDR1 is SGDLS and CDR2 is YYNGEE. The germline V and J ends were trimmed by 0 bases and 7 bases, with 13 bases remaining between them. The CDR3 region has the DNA TGTGCCAGCAGCGTAGCGAGCCGCGGTGGTGAAGCTTTCTTT. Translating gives CASSVASRGGEAFF.

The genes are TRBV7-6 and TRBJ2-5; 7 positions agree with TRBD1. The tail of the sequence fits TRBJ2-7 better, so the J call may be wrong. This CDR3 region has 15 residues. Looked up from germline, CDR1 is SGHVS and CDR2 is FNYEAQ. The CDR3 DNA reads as TGTGCCAGCAGCTTAGTGCAGGGGGTGTCCTACGAGCAGTACTTC. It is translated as CASSLVQGVSYEQYF.